The clone carrying this T cell receptor (beta chain) was found a few times. The record originates from a study of patients and donors after allogeneic stem cell transplantation. TCRdb redid the calling of the RT-PCR reads with MiXCR, one entry per CDR3 protein. Among roughly 960,000 distinct CDR3 sequences listed, approximately 19% were seen once. Between the trimmed V and J ends, which lost 3 bases and 0 bases, there was a span of 15 bases. The germline CDR1 and CDR2 sequences are DFQATT and SNEGSKA (reference sequence). This CDR3 has 16 residues. The clonotype comes from a human donor who was either an allogeneic HSCT recipient or a stem cell or donor lymphocyte infusion donor (not recorded which). It is not recorded whose cells these are; they may come from a transplant donor. The chain uses TRBV20-1 and TRBJ2-1, with D possibly matching TRBD1 (5 bases). The sample comprised blood, either unsorted or a sorted T cell fraction (not recorded which). Written as DNA, the CDR3 is TGCAGTGCTAGTATCAGGGTTCAAAGCTCCTACAATGAGCAGTTCTTC. Protein sequence: CSASIRVQSSYNEQFF.